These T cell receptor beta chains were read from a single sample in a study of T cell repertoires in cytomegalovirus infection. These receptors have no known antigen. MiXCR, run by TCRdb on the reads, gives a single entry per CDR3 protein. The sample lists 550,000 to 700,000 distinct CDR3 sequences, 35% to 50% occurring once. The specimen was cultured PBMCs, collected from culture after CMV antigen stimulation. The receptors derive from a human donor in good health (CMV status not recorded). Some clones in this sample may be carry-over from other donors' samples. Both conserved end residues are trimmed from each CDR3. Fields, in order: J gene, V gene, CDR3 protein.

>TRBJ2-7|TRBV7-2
ASSTGSVWDSRLEQY
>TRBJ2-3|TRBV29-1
SKEGENYTDTQY
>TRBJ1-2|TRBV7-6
ASSAWRGGYT
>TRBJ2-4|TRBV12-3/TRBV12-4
ASSGAYGTFDGIQY
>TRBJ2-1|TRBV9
ASSGRFSSSYNEQF
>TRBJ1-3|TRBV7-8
ASSRTGAPGNTIY
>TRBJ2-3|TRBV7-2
ASSLDPLGTQY
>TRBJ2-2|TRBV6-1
ASREGGTGELF
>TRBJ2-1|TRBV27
ASGRVHNEQF
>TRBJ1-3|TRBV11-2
ASSSLRDRVLDGNTIY
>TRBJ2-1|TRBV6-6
ASSRLLGAKPSYEQF
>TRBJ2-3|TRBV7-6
ASSSGTAPSDTQY
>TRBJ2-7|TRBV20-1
SARIAGGADEQY
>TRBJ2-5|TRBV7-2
ASSWQGAGETQY
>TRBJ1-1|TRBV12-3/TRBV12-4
ASSPRTGVNTEAF
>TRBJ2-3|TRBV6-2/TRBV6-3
ASSPSEVADTQY
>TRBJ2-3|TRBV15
ATSGGGGYTDTQY
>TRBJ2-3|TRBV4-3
ASSRWTGVGSTDTQY
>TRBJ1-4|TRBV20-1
SAVRGATNEKLF
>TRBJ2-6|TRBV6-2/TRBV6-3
ASNPGLAGRLGVSGANVLT
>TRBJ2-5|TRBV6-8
AASGNAEQETQY
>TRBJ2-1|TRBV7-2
ASSMTQNEQF
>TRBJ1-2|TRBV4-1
ASSHLGPAGGYT
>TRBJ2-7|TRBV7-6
ASSLAPRITYEQY
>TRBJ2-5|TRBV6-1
ASSPRTGEEETQY
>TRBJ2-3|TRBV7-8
ASSWTGHSTDTQY
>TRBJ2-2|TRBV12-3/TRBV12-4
ASSDALAGASGELF
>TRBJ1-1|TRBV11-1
ASSFYIAATGSTEAF
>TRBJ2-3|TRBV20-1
SAEGDTQY
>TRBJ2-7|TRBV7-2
ASSLGSNSYEQY
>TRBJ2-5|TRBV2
ASTLLETQY
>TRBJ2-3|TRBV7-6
ASSQGIPGGADTQY
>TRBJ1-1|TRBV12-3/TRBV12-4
ASSNRGITF
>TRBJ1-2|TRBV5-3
ARSFLRGPAKGYT
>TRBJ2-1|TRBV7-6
ASSLVPSDRQF
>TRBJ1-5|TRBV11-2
ASSSAPTGKQPQH
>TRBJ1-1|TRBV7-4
ASRPSFEAF
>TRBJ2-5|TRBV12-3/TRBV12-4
ASSLVWGSGVETQY
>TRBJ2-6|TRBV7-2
ASSPSGVSGANVLT
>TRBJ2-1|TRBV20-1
SASGGVAGGQYNEQF
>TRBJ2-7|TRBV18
ASSPPTGDEQY